This entry features one TCR beta chain sequence. The antigen remains unidentified. CDR1 and CDR2 from the germline V gene are GTSNPN and SVGIG (reference sequence). The CDR3 extends over 15 amino acids. The ends were cut back, 0 bases at V and 0 bases at J, with 10 bases in the middle. Generated by immunoSEQ multiplex PCR, the TCRdb table keeps only in-frame clones and is missing some. The table records about 140,000 clones, approximately 90% of them present only once. The data were obtained in a study of T cell responses to AZD1222 COVID-19 vaccine. About the research overall: Pooling of second doses given at about 4 or about 12 weeks was done. Overall study findings and caveats: Reports say nearly half of spike-specific TCRs go after unmutated variant regions. Donors in the cohort were predominantly white British and more often female, and clonal diversity was possibly underestimated. Researchers took repertoire samples only after the peak T cell response had come.

V and J are TRBV30 and TRBJ2-3; no firm D call. The material sequenced was peripheral blood, taken on day 0 of AZD1222 vaccination. The sequence was collected from an adult in good health. The CDR3 sequence is CAWSVTLTSTDTQYF. The DNA of the CDR3 is TGTGCCTGGAGTGTAACGCTTACTAGCACAGATACGCAGTATTTT.